A single sample is the source of the 24 T cell receptor beta chains below, sequenced in a study of blood T cells in healthy people across ages. Using a J-beta primer mix together with a sample-barcoded 5' primer, a second PCR was run for roughly 7 to 12 cycles. TCRdb itself ran the 5' RACE reads through MiXCR, one entry per CDR3 protein. The table has some 1.1 million distinct CDR3 sequences, around two fifths seen once. Sequences were obtained from blood. These receptors were taken from a man between 18 and 35 years old in good health.

This clonotype has ten or more counts. This rearrangement joins TRBV28 to TRBJ1-6; 8 bases align to TRBD1. The CDR3 contains 14 residues. V shed 8 bases, J shed 10 bases, and the junction held 10 bases outside the gene matches. Germline V lookup: CDR1 MDHEN, CDR2 SYDVKM. CDR3: CASEPDRGGSPLHF. The CDR3 DNA reads TGTGCCAGCGAACCTGACAGGGGTGGCTCACCCCTCCACTTT.

CDR3 nucleotide sequence: TGTGCCAGCAGTTACAAAGCGGGGTCCAGCACAGATACGCAGTATTTT. Protein sequence: CASSYKAGSSTDTQYF. The rearrangement links TRBV6-5 to TRBJ2-3; 7 nucleotides agree with TRBD2. Trimming cost V 2 bases and J 0 bases; bases outside gene matches: 5. This CDR3 region has 16 residues. Germline V CDR1 and CDR2: MNHEY, SVGAGI.

This clonotype was counted only a few times. V is TRBV6-5 and J is TRBJ2-7; 10 bases align to TRBD2. V lost 6 bases, J lost 2 bases, and 7 bases stayed unmatched. Germline loops: CDR1 MNHEY, CDR2 SVGAGI. CDR3 length equals 15 residues. DNA of the CDR3: TGTGCCAGCAGCCCGGCGACTAGCGGGCCCTACGAGCAGTACTTC. Protein sequence: CASSPATSGPYEQYF.

Turning to this clonotype: Just one base apart from a much larger clone, this may be a read error. V is TRBV20-1 and J is TRBJ2-1, with D unclear. The CDR3 totals 11 residues. CDR1 is DFQATT and CDR2 is SNEGSKA in the germline V gene (reference sequence). The CDR3 here is CSAISYNGQFF. DNA of the CDR3: TGCAGTGCTATTTCCTACAATGGGCAGTTCTTC.

V gene TRBV18 combines with J gene TRBJ2-1; no definite D call. Trimming cost V 2 bases and J 1 base, with 12 bases left between them. The CDR3 covers 16 residues. Germline V gene sequence: CDR1 KGHSH, CDR2 LQKENI. CDR3: CASSPVFGTSYNEQFF. In DNA form, the CDR3 reads TGTGCCAGCTCACCAGTTTTCGGAACGTCCTACAATGAGCAGTTCTTC.

The V gene is TRBV4-3, the J gene TRBJ2-1; a possible D gene is TRBD2 (6 bases). CDR3 length: 17 amino acids. The ends were cut back, 6 bases at V and 0 bases at J, with 18 bases in the middle. Germline V CDR1 and CDR2: LGHNA, YSLEER. CDR3 nucleotides: TGCGCCAGCAGTCCCGAGTCCGTCGGGAGCTCCTACAATGAGCAGTTCTTC. Its translation: CASSPESVGSSYNEQFF.

The rearrangement uses TRBV14 and TRBJ1-1; D is possibly TRBD1 (5 bases). V lost 2 bases to trimming and J lost 4 bases, with 11 bases between them. Germline loops: CDR1 SGHDN, CDR2 FVKESK. The CDR3 consists of 14 residues. CDR3 in amino acids: CASSQSRAGTEAFF. As DNA, the CDR3 is TGTGCCAGCAGCCAAAGCAGGGCGGGCACTGAAGCTTTCTTT.

The chain combines TRBV12-3 or TRBV12-4 with TRBJ1-1, with TRBD1 as a possible D gene (6 bases). V shed 6 bases and J shed 8 bases, with 13 bases lying between them. There are 12 residues in the CDR3. The CDR3: CASRGDNQEAFF. The CDR3 nucleotides read TGTGCCAGCAGGGGGGACAATCAGGAAGCTTTCTTT.

The V gene is TRBV20-1, the J gene TRBJ1-5; 9 bases fit TRBD1. Per germline, CDR1 DFQATT and CDR2 SNEGSKA (reference sequence). V was clipped by 5 bases and J by 7 bases; unmatched bases: 6. This CDR3 has 13 residues. The CDR3 DNA follows: TGCAGTGCTTTGACAGGGGGGATACAGCCCCAGCATTTT. Its protein product is CSALTGGIQPQHF.

As DNA, the CDR3 is TGCAGTGCTAGAGTGCCAGCGGACAATGAGCAGTTCTTC. This translates into CSARVPADNEQFF. The V call is TRBV20-1, the J call TRBJ2-1; D may be TRBD2 (5 bases). Germline V gene data show CDR1 as DFQATT and CDR2 as SNEGSKA (reference sequence). The CDR3 contains 13 residues. V was clipped by 1 base and J by 5 bases, with 9 bases between them.

The chain couples TRBV20-1 to TRBJ2-7; the D gene is possibly TRBD1 (6 bases). Germline CDR1 DFQATT, CDR2 SNEGSKA (reference sequence). V gave up 7 bases and J gave up 1 base, with 14 bases separating them. The length of the CDR3 is 13 residues. The CDR3 coding sequence is TGCAGTGTAACATCCGACAGGTCCTACGAGCAGTACTTC. Amino acids: CSVTSDRSYEQYF.

In this sample, this clonotype turned up a few times. The chain uses TRBV6-5 and TRBJ1-5; D not certain. The CDR3 runs to 18 residues. The germline V gene encodes CDR1 MNHEY and CDR2 SVGAGI. Trimming stripped 0 bases from V and 1 base from J, with 16 bases between. CDR3 protein: CASSYSMAGMGSNQPQHF. CDR3 bases: TGTGCCAGCAGTTACTCGATGGCGGGGATGGGGAGCAATCAGCCCCAGCATTTT.

This clonotype was seen at least ten times. J is TRBJ2-3 and V is TRBV7-9; possibly TRBD2 for D (6 bases). CDR1 is SEHNR, CDR2 FQNEAQ, per germline (reference sequence). The CDR3 is made up of 15 amino acids. Trimming cost V 2 bases and J 3 bases, with 12 bases left between them. CDR3 sequence (DNA): TGTGCCAGCAGCTTACAGGGTCGGGAGACAGATACGCAGTATTTT. This gives the protein CASSLQGRETDTQYF.

This clonotype was seen more than once but under ten times. J is TRBJ1-1 and V is TRBV6-1; the D gene is possibly TRBD1 (5 bases). Germline lookup yields CDR1 MNHNS and CDR2 SASEGT. This CDR3 has 17 residues. Trimming took off 2 bases at V and 1 base at J, with 17 bases between the two ends. The CDR3 DNA reads as TGTGCCAGCAGTGAATCGGGGCGGGTACGGGGGAACACTGAAGCTTTCTTT. Amino acids: CASSESGRVRGNTEAFF.

The V gene is TRBV11-1, the J gene TRBJ1-1, with TRBD1 identical over 9 bases. This CDR3 is built from 16 residues. The J segment lost 3 bases and the V segment lost 6 bases, leaving 11 bases of the junction unmatched. Germline V gene data show CDR1 as SGHAT and CDR2 as FQDESV (reference sequence). The CDR3, as DNA: TGTGCCAGCAGACCGGGGACAGGGAAGCGGGACACTGAAGCTTTCTTT. It yields the protein CASRPGTGKRDTEAFF.

The rearrangement joins TRBV6-1 to TRBJ1-4; tentative D call: TRBD1 (6 bases). This CDR3 contains 15 residues. Trimming pared 5 bases from V and 8 bases from J, leaving 18 bases between. Germline CDR1 reads MNHNS; CDR2 reads SASEGT. CDR3 bases: TGTGCCAGCAGTTCCTGGGACAATTACCGGGAAAAACTGTTTTTT. Translated, it gives CASSSWDNYREKLFF.

This clonotype was seen a few times. The CDR3 loop reads CASSPGVAEQYF. The CDR3 bases are TGTGCCAGCTCACCTGGGGTTGCCGAGCAGTACTTC. The rearrangement joins TRBV18 to TRBJ2-7; D uncertain. The CDR3 runs to 12 residues. Per germline, CDR1 KGHSH and CDR2 LQKENI. V was cut by 3 bases and J by 6 bases, with 9 bases left in between. Full variable domain (outside the CDR3, taken from reference TRBV18 and TRBJ2-7): NAGVMQNPRHLVRRRGQEARLRCSPMKGHSHVYWYRQLPEEGLKFMVYLQKENIIDESGMPKERFSAEFPKEGPSILRIQQVVRGDSAAYFCASSPGVAEQYFGPGTRLTVT.

The chain combines TRBV11-2 with TRBJ2-1; no clear D gene. The CDR3 is made up of 12 amino acids. CDR1 is SGHAT and CDR2 is FQNNGV in the germline V gene. V gave up 2 bases and J gave up 13 bases, with 12 bases separating them. CDR3 sequence reads: CASSLMSVGQFF. For the CDR3, the DNA is TGTGCCAGCAGCTTAATGTCGGTTGGACAGTTCTTC.

In this sample, this clonotype turned up many times. This sequence joins TRBV29-1 and TRBJ1-2; perhaps TRBD1 as D (5 bases). V dropped 0 bases and J dropped 4 bases, with 6 bases sitting between them. CDR3 length: 12 amino acids. Looked up from germline, CDR1 is SQVTM and CDR2 is ANQGSEA. In DNA form, the CDR3 reads TGCAGCGTTGAAGAGGGGGGCTATGGCTACACCTTC. It specifies CSVEEGGYGYTF. Combining the CDR3 with reference TRBV29-1 and TRBJ1-2 gives the whole variable domain SAVISQKPSRDICQRGTSLTIQCQVDSQVTMMFWYRQQPGQSLTLIATANQGSEATYESGFVIDKFPISRPNLTFSTLTVSNMSPEDSSIYLCSVEEGGYGYTFGSGTRLTVV.

The rearrangement joins TRBV9 to TRBJ1-2; D gene ambiguous. This CDR3 has 17 residues. Germline V gene sequence: CDR1 SGDLS, CDR2 YYNGEE. V lost 0 bases to trimming and J lost 4 bases, with 19 bases between them. DNA for the CDR3: TGTGCCAGCAGCGTAGGTCTGGTCGGGGTATCCCTCTATGGCTACACCTTC. Protein product: CASSVGLVGVSLYGYTF.

This clonotype was seen repeatedly, ten times or more. This sequence joins TRBV10-3 and TRBJ2-1; TRBD2 matches at 11 bases. This CDR3 spans 17 amino acids. Germline CDR1 ENHRY, CDR2 SYGVKD. The trim removed 6 bases at V and 7 bases at J, leaving 14 bases unmatched. CDR3: CAISSQPGLAVRNEQFF. The DNA of the CDR3 is TGTGCCATCAGCTCCCAACCGGGACTAGCGGTGAGGAATGAGCAGTTCTTC.

The sample holds a few counts of this clonotype. The rearrangement uses TRBV4-1 and TRBJ2-1; TRBD1 aligns across 11 bases. Trimming cost V 3 bases and J 5 bases; bases outside gene matches: 6. This CDR3 region has 16 residues. Germline lookup yields CDR1 MGHRA and CDR2 YSYEKL. CDR3 nucleotide sequence: TGCGCCAGCAGCCACGGCGGACAGGGGGCGGACAATGAGCAGTTCTTC. This encodes CASSHGGQGADNEQFF.

This sequence joins TRBV20-1 and TRBJ1-4, with 7 bases identical to TRBD1. CDR3 length: 16 residues. CDR1 and CDR2 from the germline V gene are DFQATT and SNEGSKA (reference sequence). Trimming at V came to 8 bases and at J to 3 bases, leaving 15 bases not matched to a gene. CDR3 amino acids: CSPPARQGWPNEKLFF. CDR3 DNA sequence: TGCAGTCCCCCAGCCCGACAGGGCTGGCCTAATGAAAAACTGTTTTTT.

The chain carries TRBV3-1 and TRBJ1-4; D not resolved. V was cut by 5 bases and J by 2 bases, with 9 bases left in between. The CDR3 consists of 14 residues. From germline, CDR1 is LGHDT and CDR2 YNNKEL (reference sequence). Here the CDR3 DNA reads TGTGCCAGCAGCGCGCTAGGCACTAATGAAAAACTGTTTTTT. As protein: CASSALGTNEKLFF.